This TCR beta chain was retrieved from a study of blood T cell repertoires in COVID-19. The repertoire was sequenced with immunoSEQ multiplex PCR; TCRdb's copy has only in-frame clones and lacks some. The sample consists of approximately 35,000 clones, around 84% of them appearing once. CDR1 is SGHNT, CDR2 YENEEA, per germline. The CDR3 consists of 17 residues. After removal of 2 bases from V and 3 bases from J, the junction contained 7 bases not matched to a gene. This clone was counted a few times. The sequenced sample consisted of peripheral blood. The chain is built from TRBV11-3 and TRBJ2-2, with TRBD2 identical over 9 bases. The sequence derives from a man older than 75 with acute or convalescent COVID-19. In nucleotides, the CDR3 is TGTGCCAGCAGCTTATTCAAGCGGGGGGCCCACACCGGGGAGCTGTTTTTT. Translated, it gives CASSLFKRGAHTGELFF.